Presented here are 17 T cell receptor beta chains from one specimen sequenced in a study of T-cell memory formation after mild COVID-19. TCRdb redid the calling of the 5' RACE reads with MiXCR, one entry per CDR3 protein. The repertoire holds 300,000 to 400,000 distinct CDR3 sequences, with over 25% as singletons. Sequenced sample: PBMCs or a T cell subset sorted from them (not recorded which). Receptors originate from an adult woman who had mild COVID-19 (a few samples of this study predate the infection). Cell type and time point are not known.

In this sample, this clonotype turned up a few times. The rearrangement links TRBV11-2 to TRBJ2-1; 13 bases are shared with TRBD2. The V segment lost 5 bases and the J segment 10 bases; nucleotides outside the gene matches: 20. This CDR3 has 19 amino acids. Germline CDR1 and CDR2: SGHAT and FQNNGV. In nucleotides, the CDR3 is TGTGCCAGCAGCCTCAGAGGGATGGGGACTAGCGGGACCAACAGGGAGCAGTTCTTC. This translates into CASSLRGMGTSGTNREQFF.

This clonotype has only a few counts. The gene calls are TRBV5-5 and TRBJ2-7; D is undetermined. This CDR3 contains 15 residues. With 2 bases removed from V and 0 bases from J, the gap between germline ends came to 12 bases. Germline V gene data show CDR1 as SGHKS and CDR2 as YYEKEE (reference sequence). CDR3 sequence reads: CASSFYGGSSYEQYF. For the CDR3, the DNA is TGTGCCAGCAGCTTTTATGGCGGTTCCTCCTACGAGCAGTACTTC.

This clonotype has at least ten counts. The CDR3 here is CASSSGRQETQYF. For the CDR3, the DNA is TGTGCCAGCAGCTCTGGACGGCAAGAGACCCAGTACTTC. The V call is TRBV12-3 or TRBV12-4, the J call TRBJ2-5, with no clear D. The germline V and J ends were trimmed by 6 bases and 2 bases, with 10 bases remaining between them. The CDR3 has 13 amino acids.

This clonotype was recorded a few times. V is TRBV9 and J is TRBJ1-3, with no clear D. Germline CDR1 is SGDLS and CDR2 is YYNGEE. Trimming cost V 3 bases and J 10 bases, with 8 bases left between them. This CDR3 is 11 amino acids long. CDR3 loop: CASSGLETIYF. CDR3 bases: TGTGCCAGCAGCGGACTTGAAACCATATATTTT.

This clonotype was found a few times. This chain uses TRBV5-6 with TRBJ2-7; tentative D call: TRBD1 (5 bases). The CDR3 consists of 14 residues. Trimming removed 5 bases at V and 11 bases at J, with 23 bases between. The germline CDR1 and CDR2 sequences are SGHDT and YYEEEE. CDR3 nucleotide sequence: TGTGCCAGCAGGGTGTGGCAGGGTATTGGAGACGAGTACTTC. Amino acids: CASRVWQGIGDEYF.

The V gene is TRBV24-1, the J gene TRBJ1-1; unclear D gene. In germline, CDR1 is KGHDR, CDR2 SFDVKD. Trimming removed 5 bases from V and 3 bases from J, with 9 bases in between. This CDR3 has 13 residues. The chain's CDR3 is CATSVGRDTEAFF. DNA for the CDR3: TGTGCCACCAGTGTCGGAAGGGACACTGAAGCTTTCTTT.

This chain uses TRBV5-1 with TRBJ2-6; D unclear. The CDR3 is 19 residues long. The germline V gene encodes CDR1 SGHRS and CDR2 YFSETQ. V was trimmed by 4 bases and J by 0 bases, leaving 20 bases between them. The CDR3 nucleotides are TGCGCCAGCAGCCCCGCCCCGCTACAGCCCTACTCTGGGGCCAACGTCCTGACTTTC. It encodes CASSPAPLQPYSGANVLTF.

The CDR3 sequence is CASSQPLLKPEKLFF. For the CDR3, the DNA is TGCGCCAGCAGCCAACCCCTCCTCAAGCCGGAAAAACTGTTTTTT. The chain has TRBV4-1 and TRBJ1-4; D uncertain. The CDR3 sequence is 15 residues long. Germline V CDR1 and CDR2: MGHRA, YSYEKL. V shed 2 bases and J shed 8 bases, with 15 bases lying between them.

This clonotype is labeled as medium-sized (0.01 to 0.1%). J is TRBJ2-1 and V is TRBV2; D possibly matches TRBD1 or TRBD2 (5 bases each). The ends were cut back, 6 bases at V and 1 base at J, with 10 bases in the middle. The germline gives CDR1 SNHLY, CDR2 FYNNEI. This CDR3 is 14 amino acids long. The CDR3 here is CASRGEGSYNEQFF. The CDR3 DNA follows: TGTGCCAGCAGGGGAGAGGGGTCCTACAATGAGCAGTTCTTC.

This clonotype was seen a few times. The chain has TRBV7-2 and TRBJ1-1, with D perhaps matching TRBD1 (5 bases). The length of the CDR3 is 15 residues. CDR1 is SGHTA and CDR2 is FQGNSA in the germline V gene. V lost 4 bases, J lost 2 bases, and 14 bases lay in between. CDR3 sequence reads: CASSWTGTPNTEAFF. The CDR3 nucleotides are TGTGCCAGCAGCTGGACCGGGACCCCTAACACTGAAGCTTTCTTT.

This clonotype was seen a handful of times. The rearrangement joins TRBV5-1 to TRBJ2-7; 11 bases are shared with TRBD2. V was clipped by 3 bases and J by 5 bases; unmatched bases: 7. CDR1 is SGHRS and CDR2 is YFSETQ in the germline V gene. The CDR3 contains 15 residues. The CDR3 coding sequence is TGCGCCAGCAGCTCCATAGCGGGAGGGCCCAACGAGCAGTACTTC. This sequence encodes CASSSIAGGPNEQYF.

The V and J genes are TRBV20-1 and TRBJ1-1; D perhaps matches TRBD1 (6 bases). Germline V CDR1 and CDR2: DFQATT, SNEGSKA (reference sequence). V was pared by 2 bases and J by 1 base, with 8 bases between. The CDR3 loop spans 13 amino acids. Written as DNA, the CDR3 is TGCAGTGCTAGACCGGACAGGAACACTGAAGCTTTCTTT. Translated: CSARPDRNTEAFF.

The V call is TRBV2, the J call TRBJ2-3, with D perhaps being TRBD1 or TRBD2 (5 bases each). V was pared by 0 bases and J by 3 bases, with 13 bases between. CDR3 length: 16 amino acids. In germline, CDR1 is SNHLY, CDR2 FYNNEI. The CDR3 protein is CASSEATGWRTDTQYF. The CDR3 bases are TGTGCCAGCAGTGAAGCCACAGGTTGGAGGACAGATACGCAGTATTTT.

In its sample, this clonotype was seen once. Compared with germline, one end of the junction differs, possibly owing to a read error. The rearrangement links TRBV29-1 to TRBJ1-2, with D unresolved. Germline V lookup: CDR1 SQVTM, CDR2 ANQGSEA. The CDR3 is 12 amino acids. CDR3 bases: TGCAGCGTTGTTGTCCAGCTAGGCTTCAATCCCTTC. It encodes CSVVVQLGFNPF.

This chain connects TRBV29-1 to TRBJ2-5, with 9 bases identical to TRBD1. Unmatched junction bases numbered 10, after V lost 6 bases and J lost 5 bases. CDR3 length: 14 residues. Germline CDR1 and CDR2: SQVTM and ANQGSEA. CDR3 bases: TGCAGCGTCCACGCACAGGGGGCAGGGGAGACCCAGTACTTC. The encoded protein is CSVHAQGAGETQYF.

The V call is TRBV7-9, the J call TRBJ2-2, with D uncertain. This CDR3 is 13 amino acids long. Germline CDR1 is SEHNR and CDR2 is FQNEAQ (reference sequence). V was shortened by 5 bases and J by 5 bases, with 9 bases between the two germline ends. This CDR3 is CASSPLETGELFF. CDR3 nucleotide sequence: TGTGCCAGCAGCCCTCTAGAGACCGGGGAGCTGTTTTTT.

J is TRBJ2-2 and V is TRBV2, with 10 nucleotides matching TRBD1. The CDR3 contains 14 residues. Germline V gene data show CDR1 as SNHLY and CDR2 as FYNNEI. V gave up 1 base and J gave up 11 bases; unmatched junction bases: 4. The CDR3 loop reads CASSEGQGAIELFF. The CDR3 DNA reads as TGTGCCAGCAGTGAAGGACAGGGGGCTATTGAGCTGTTTTTT.